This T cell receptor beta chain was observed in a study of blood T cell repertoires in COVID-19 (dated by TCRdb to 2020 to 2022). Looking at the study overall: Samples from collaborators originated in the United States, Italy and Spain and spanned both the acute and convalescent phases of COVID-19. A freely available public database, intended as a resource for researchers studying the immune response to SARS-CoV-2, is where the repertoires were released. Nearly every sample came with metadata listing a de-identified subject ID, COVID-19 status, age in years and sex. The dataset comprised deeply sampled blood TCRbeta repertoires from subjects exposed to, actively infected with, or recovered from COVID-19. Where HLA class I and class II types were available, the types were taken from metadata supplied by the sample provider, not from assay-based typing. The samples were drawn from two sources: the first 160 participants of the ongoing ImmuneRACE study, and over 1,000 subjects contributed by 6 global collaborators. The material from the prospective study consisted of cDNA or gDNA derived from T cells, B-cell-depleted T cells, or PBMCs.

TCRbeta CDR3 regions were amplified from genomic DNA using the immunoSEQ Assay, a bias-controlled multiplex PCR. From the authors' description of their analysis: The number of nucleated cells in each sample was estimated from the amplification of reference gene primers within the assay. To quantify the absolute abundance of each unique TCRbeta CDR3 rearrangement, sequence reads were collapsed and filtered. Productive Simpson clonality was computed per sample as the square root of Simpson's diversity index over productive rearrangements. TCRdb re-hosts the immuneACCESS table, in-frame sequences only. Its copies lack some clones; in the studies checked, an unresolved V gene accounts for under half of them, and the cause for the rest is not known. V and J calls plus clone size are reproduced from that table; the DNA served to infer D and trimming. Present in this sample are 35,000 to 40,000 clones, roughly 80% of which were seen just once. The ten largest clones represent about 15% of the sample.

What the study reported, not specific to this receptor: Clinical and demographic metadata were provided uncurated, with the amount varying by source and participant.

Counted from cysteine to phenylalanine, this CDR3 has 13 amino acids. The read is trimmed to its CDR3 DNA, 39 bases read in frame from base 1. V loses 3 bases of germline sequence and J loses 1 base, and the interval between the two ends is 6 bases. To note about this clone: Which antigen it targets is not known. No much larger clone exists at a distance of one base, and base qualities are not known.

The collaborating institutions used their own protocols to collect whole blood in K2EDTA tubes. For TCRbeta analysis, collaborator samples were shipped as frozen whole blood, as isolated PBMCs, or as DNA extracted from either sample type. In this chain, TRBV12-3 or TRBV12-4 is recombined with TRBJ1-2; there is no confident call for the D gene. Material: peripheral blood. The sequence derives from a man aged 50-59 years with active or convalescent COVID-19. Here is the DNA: TGTGCCAGCAGTTTTATCGGTAACTATGGCTACACCTTC. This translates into CASSFIGNYGYTF.